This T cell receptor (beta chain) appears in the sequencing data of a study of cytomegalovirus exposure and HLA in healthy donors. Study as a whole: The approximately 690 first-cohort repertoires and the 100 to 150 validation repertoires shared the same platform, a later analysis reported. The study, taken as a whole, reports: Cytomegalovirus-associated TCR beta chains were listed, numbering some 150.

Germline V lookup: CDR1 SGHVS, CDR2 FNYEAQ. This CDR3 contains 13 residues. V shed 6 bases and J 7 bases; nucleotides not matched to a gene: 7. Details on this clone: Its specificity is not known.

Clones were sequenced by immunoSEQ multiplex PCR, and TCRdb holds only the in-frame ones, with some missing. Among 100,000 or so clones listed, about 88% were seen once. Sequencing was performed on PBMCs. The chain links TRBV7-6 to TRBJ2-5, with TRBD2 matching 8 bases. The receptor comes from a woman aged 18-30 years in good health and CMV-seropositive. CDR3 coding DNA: TGTGCCAGCAGTGGAAGCGGGGGCGGGACCCAGTACTTC. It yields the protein CASSGSGGGTQYF.